This is a list of T cell receptor beta chains from one sample in a study of blood T cell repertoires in COVID-19. Method: immunoSEQ multiplex PCR; TCRdb's copy keeps in-frame clones and lacks some. In the table there are some 200,000 clones, roughly four fifths of which are singletons. Sequencing input: PBMCs or T cells enriched from blood (not recorded which). These receptors were collected from a middle-aged man who had recovered from COVID-19. The CDR3 runs from the conserved cysteine through the conserved F or W. The order of the fields is V gene, J gene, D gene, clone size, CDR3 protein, CDR3 DNA. D genes are given only for firm matches. Only part of the rows carry a size: once, few, many, or a class if the clone is expanded.

v_call: TRBV9
j_call: TRBJ2-7
d_call: NA
clone_size: NA
cdr3_aa: CASSVGPDSYEQYF
cdr3_nt: TGTGCCAGCAGCGTAGGCCCAGACTCCTACGAGCAGTACTTC

v_call: TRBV11-2
j_call: TRBJ2-1
d_call: TRBD2
clone_size: NA
cdr3_aa: CASTSAGFGNEQFF
cdr3_nt: TGTGCCAGCACCTCAGCGGGATTCGGCAATGAGCAGTTCTTC

v_call: TRBV6-5
j_call: TRBJ2-1
d_call: NA
clone_size: once
cdr3_aa: CASSYSKLSSYNEQFF
cdr3_nt: TGTGCCAGCAGTTACTCTAAACTAAGCTCCTACAATGAGCAGTTCTTC

v_call: TRBV9
j_call: TRBJ2-3
d_call: NA
clone_size: NA
cdr3_aa: CASSVEASPYADTQYF
cdr3_nt: TGTGCCAGCAGCGTAGAGGCTAGCCCTTACGCAGATACGCAGTATTTT

v_call: TRBV6-5
j_call: TRBJ1-1
d_call: TRBD1
clone_size: once
cdr3_aa: CASSYSPGQVAFF
cdr3_nt: TGTGCCAGCAGTTACTCTCCTGGACAGGTGGCTTTCTTT

v_call: TRBV19
j_call: TRBJ1-4
d_call: TRBD1
clone_size: NA
cdr3_aa: CASTSGQGDEKLFF
cdr3_nt: TGTGCCAGTACCTCGGGACAGGGGGATGAAAAACTGTTTTTT

v_call: TRBV6-2/TRBV6-3
j_call: TRBJ2-5
d_call: NA
clone_size: NA
cdr3_aa: CASSWIVGETQYF
cdr3_nt: TGTGCCAGCAGTTGGATTGTCGGGGAGACCCAGTACTTC

v_call: TRBV5-5
j_call: TRBJ2-5
d_call: TRBD1
clone_size: NA
cdr3_aa: CASSLTGGETQYF
cdr3_nt: TGTGCCAGCAGCTTAACAGGGGGAGAGACCCAGTACTTC

v_call: TRBV7-2
j_call: TRBJ1-5
d_call: NA
clone_size: few
cdr3_aa: CASSSGSFGNQPQHF
cdr3_nt: TGTGCCAGCAGCTCAGGGTCTTTCGGCAATCAGCCCCAGCATTTT

v_call: TRBV20-1
j_call: TRBJ2-2
d_call: NA
clone_size: NA
cdr3_aa: CSASIDSNTGELFF
cdr3_nt: TGCAGTGCTAGTATAGACAGCAACACCGGGGAGCTGTTTTTT

v_call: TRBV10-1
j_call: TRBJ2-2
d_call: NA
clone_size: NA
cdr3_aa: CASTSGIGTGELFF
cdr3_nt: TGCGCCAGCACTTCGGGAATTGGCACCGGGGAGCTGTTTTTT

v_call: TRBV18
j_call: TRBJ2-5
d_call: NA
clone_size: once
cdr3_aa: CASSLLTGHQETQYF
cdr3_nt: TGTGCCAGCTCACTCCTTACAGGACACCAAGAGACCCAGTACTTC

v_call: TRBV9
j_call: TRBJ2-3
d_call: NA
clone_size: NA
cdr3_aa: CASSGPHSTDTQYF
cdr3_nt: TGTGCCAGCAGCGGGCCGCATAGCACAGATACGCAGTATTTT

v_call: TRBV30
j_call: TRBJ2-3
d_call: TRBD2
clone_size: NA
cdr3_aa: CAWRGRGQDTQYF
cdr3_nt: TGTGCCTGGAGAGGGAGGGGCCAAGATACGCAGTATTTT

v_call: TRBV25-1
j_call: TRBJ1-4
d_call: NA
clone_size: NA
cdr3_aa: CASSEWRVTNEKLFF
cdr3_nt: TGTGCCAGCAGTGAATGGAGGGTTACTAATGAAAAACTGTTTTTT

v_call: TRBV6-2/TRBV6-3
j_call: TRBJ2-1
d_call: TRBD2
clone_size: NA
cdr3_aa: CASSQSGNPYNEQFF
cdr3_nt: TGTGCCAGCAGTCAGAGCGGGAACCCCTACAATGAGCAGTTCTTC

v_call: TRBV18
j_call: TRBJ1-1
d_call: NA
clone_size: few
cdr3_aa: CASSPVIDRRGNTEAFF
cdr3_nt: TGTGCCAGCTCACCAGTAATTGATAGAAGGGGGAACACTGAAGCTTTCTTT

v_call: TRBV7-3
j_call: TRBJ2-5
d_call: NA
clone_size: NA
cdr3_aa: CASSLTPQETQYF
cdr3_nt: TGTGCCAGCAGCTTAACCCCCCAGGAGACCCAGTACTTC

v_call: TRBV6-2/TRBV6-3
j_call: TRBJ1-2
d_call: NA
clone_size: once
cdr3_aa: CASSYGQNGYTF
cdr3_nt: TGTGCCAGCAGTTACGGTCAGAATGGCTACACCTTC

v_call: TRBV4-2
j_call: TRBJ2-1
d_call: TRBD2
clone_size: NA
cdr3_aa: CASSQGLPDNEQFF
cdr3_nt: TGTGCCAGCAGCCAGGGACTACCGGACAATGAGCAGTTCTTC

v_call: TRBV6-5
j_call: TRBJ2-1
d_call: TRBD2
clone_size: NA
cdr3_aa: CASSYSASGNNEQFF
cdr3_nt: TGTGCCAGCAGTTACTCGGCTAGCGGGAACAATGAGCAGTTCTTC

v_call: TRBV19
j_call: TRBJ2-7
d_call: TRBD1
clone_size: NA
cdr3_aa: CASSAIGTVTYEQYF
cdr3_nt: TGTGCCAGTAGTGCAATCGGGACAGTCACCTACGAGCAGTACTTC